This passage covers 2 T cell receptor beta chains from one sample sequenced in a study of T cell responses to AZD1222 COVID-19 vaccine. Here immunoSEQ multiplex PCR was the method, and the copy in TCRdb shows in-frame clones only, minus some. The data contain about 140,000 clones, 80% to 90% of them seen just once; the ten biggest clones take up about 5.5%. This specimen was peripheral blood, taken on day 0 of AZD1222 vaccination. The receptors here all came from an adult in good health.

This sequence joins TRBV29-1 and TRBJ2-1; 8 nucleotides align to TRBD2. V was clipped by 6 bases and J by 2 bases; unmatched bases: 3. Germline assignment: CDR1 SQVTM and CDR2 ANQGSEA. This CDR3 has 13 amino acids. CDR3 loop: CSVSGRTYNEQFF. The CDR3 nucleotides are TGCAGCGTGAGCGGGAGAACCTACAATGAGCAGTTCTTC.

The J gene is TRBJ2-7, the V gene TRBV28, with 7 nucleotides matching TRBD1. J gave up 0 bases and V 5 bases, and 4 bases lay outside the gene matches. The CDR3 length is 14 residues. Germline V lookup: CDR1 MDHEN, CDR2 SYDVKM. CDR3 nucleotides: TGTGCCAGCAGTCTGTGGGACAGCTCCTACGAGCAGTACTTC. Amino acids: CASSLWDSSYEQYF.